These 11 T cell receptor beta chains came from one sample sequenced in a study of cytomegalovirus exposure and HLA in healthy donors. The PCR was carried out with 60 Vbeta primers and 13 Jbeta primers. Measured with immunoSEQ multiplex PCR; TCRdb has only the in-frame clones, and not every one. The sample holds approximately 98,000 clones, around 75% seen once. Sequencing was done on a sample of PBMCs. These TCRs come from a man between 18 and 35 years old in good health and CMV-seropositive.

The chain couples TRBV5-6 to TRBJ2-5; 8 bases are a match to TRBD2. With 0 bases clipped from V and 4 bases from J, the junction kept 5 bases outside the gene matches. The CDR3 is made up of 15 amino acids. From germline, CDR1 is SGHDT and CDR2 YYEEEE. CDR3 nucleotide sequence: TGTGCCAGCAGCTTGGGTCGGGGGGGCCGAGAGACCCAGTACTTC. Its protein is CASSLGRGGRETQYF. Together with reference TRBV5-6 and TRBJ2-5, the CDR3 gives the full variable domain: DAGVTQSPTHLIKTRGQQVTLRCSPKSGHDTVSWYQQALGQGPQFIFQYYEEEERQRGNFPDRFSGHQFPNYSSELNVNALLLGDSALYLCASSLGRGGRETQYFGPGTRLLVL.

Only one count was recorded for this clone. The V and J genes are TRBV19 and TRBJ1-4, with TRBD1 matching over 7 bases. Germline CDR1 is LNHDA and CDR2 is SQIVND (reference sequence). This CDR3 region has 16 residues. The ends lost 7 bases at V and 0 bases at J; junction bases unmatched: 8. In DNA form, the CDR3 reads TGTGCCAGTACTAGGGGACAGAGCGCAACTAATGAAAAACTGTTTTTT. Translating it yields CASTRGQSATNEKLFF.

The chain couples TRBV6-4 to TRBJ2-1, with TRBD2 identical over 7 bases. The ends lost 6 bases at V and 4 bases at J; junction bases unmatched: 3. In germline, CDR1 is MRHNA, CDR2 SNTAGT. The CDR3 spans 13 residues. CDR3 DNA: TGTGCCAGCAGGGCTAGCGGATACAATGAGCAGTTCTTC. Protein sequence: CASRASGYNEQFF.

This clone was counted a few times. The CDR3 DNA follows: TGTGCCAGCAGCGTAGCTGGCCCTCGGGACAGGTACCAAGAGACCCAGTACTTC. It is translated as CASSVAGPRDRYQETQYF. This sequence joins TRBV9 and TRBJ2-5; 8 nucleotides line up with TRBD1. CDR1 is SGDLS and CDR2 is YYNGEE in the germline V gene. Trimming removed 0 bases from V and 0 bases from J; junction bases left unmatched: 10. There are 18 residues in the CDR3.

Only one count was recorded for this clone. The gene calls are TRBV5-6 and TRBJ2-3; 12 bases agree with TRBD2. J gave up 0 bases and V 4 bases, and 3 bases lay outside the gene matches. Germline CDR1 and CDR2: SGHDT and YYEEEE. The CDR3 has 16 residues. The CDR3 DNA reads as TGTGCCAGCAGCGGCGGACTAGCGGGGAGCACAGATACGCAGTATTTT. It specifies CASSGGLAGSTDTQYF.

A few counts support this clone. This chain links TRBV10-2 with TRBJ1-6, with D perhaps matching TRBD1 (5 bases). Germline V gene sequence: CDR1 WSHSY, CDR2 SAAADI. CDR3 size: 14 residues. Deletions cut 7 bases from V and 6 bases from J, with 13 bases between. CDR3 loop: CASNPGIVNSPLHF. DNA of the CDR3: TGCGCCAGCAACCCAGGGATAGTTAATTCACCCCTCCACTTT.

This clone was counted only a few times. V and J are TRBV6-6 and TRBJ2-1, with 10 bases aligning to TRBD2. Trimming at V came to 6 bases and at J to 7 bases, leaving 12 bases not matched to a gene. The germline V gene has CDR1 MNHNY and CDR2 SVGAGI (reference sequence). This CDR3 comprises 16 residues. In DNA, the CDR3 is TGTGCCAGCAGCCCCCTAGCGGGGGTGGGTGGGAATGAGCAGTTCTTC. This gives the protein CASSPLAGVGGNEQFF.

This clone was counted a single time. The CDR3 here is CASSEALFGNQPQHF. CDR3 nucleotide sequence: TGTGCCAGCAGTGAAGCGCTTTTCGGGAATCAGCCCCAGCATTTT. The V gene is TRBV2, the J gene TRBJ1-5; no definite D call. The CDR3 runs to 15 residues. The germline V gene has CDR1 SNHLY and CDR2 FYNNEI. Trimming took off 0 bases at V and 4 bases at J, with 10 bases between the two ends.

This clone occurred once. The chain has TRBV5-6 and TRBJ1-1, with a tentative D call TRBD1 (6 bases). Germline assignment: CDR1 SGHDT and CDR2 YYEEEE. This CDR3 has 12 amino acids. Deletions cut 0 bases from V and 6 bases from J, with 6 bases between. CDR3 in DNA: TGTGCCAGCAGCTTGGAGGGGGCTGAAGCTTTCTTT. Its protein product is CASSLEGAEAFF.

This clone appeared once. V usage is TRBV6-4 and J usage is TRBJ2-2; D possibly corresponds to TRBD2 (5 bases). This CDR3 has 13 residues. With 3 bases removed from V and 7 bases from J, the gap between germline ends came to 9 bases. Per the germline V gene, CDR1 is MRHNA and CDR2 is SNTAGT. The CDR3 bases are TGTGCCAGCAGTGATTGGAGGAACGGGGAGCTGTTTTTT. This translates into CASSDWRNGELFF.

This chain joins TRBV28 and TRBJ2-2; D perhaps matches TRBD1 (5 bases). This CDR3 is built from 14 residues. CDR1 is MDHEN, CDR2 SYDVKM, per germline. V gave up 6 bases and J gave up 1 base, with 9 bases separating them. The CDR3 spells CASSPGQNTGELFF. The CDR3 bases are TGTGCCAGCAGCCCCGGACAGAACACCGGGGAGCTGTTTTTT.